This is a list of T cell receptor beta chains from one sample in a study of blood T cell repertoires in COVID-19. Here immunoSEQ multiplex PCR was the method, and the copy in TCRdb shows in-frame clones only, minus some. The table has under 200,000 clones, roughly 87% seen once. What was sequenced was PBMCs or T cells enriched from blood (not recorded which). All receptors come from a woman between 45 and 65 years old who had recovered from COVID-19. Each CDR3 is given with its conserved first and last residue. A D gene is named only where the DNA matches it firmly. Clone sizes are given selectively: once, few, many, or a class where the clone is expanded.

>TRBD2|TRBJ2-4|TRBV7-9|-
CASSLGSSGRNIQYF
TGTGCCAGCAGCTTAGGATCTAGCGGAAGAAACATTCAGTACTTC
>-|TRBJ2-7|TRBV15|-
CATSRDWTDISYEQYF
TGTGCCACCAGCAGAGACTGGACAGACATCTCCTACGAGCAGTACTTC
>-|TRBJ2-7|TRBV19|-
CASSITGTGSYEQYF
TGTGCCAGTAGTATAACCGGGACTGGCTCCTACGAGCAGTACTTC
>-|TRBJ1-1|TRBV30|-
CAWRAFGLETEAFF
TGTGCCTGGAGGGCCTTCGGTCTGGAGACTGAAGCTTTCTTT
>TRBD2|TRBJ2-7|TRBV10-3|-
CAISASGRDYEQYF
TGTGCCATCAGTGCTAGCGGGAGGGACTACGAGCAGTACTTC
>-|TRBJ1-4|TRBV6-4|-
CASSDQPGANEKLFF
TGTGCCAGCAGTGACCAGCCGGGGGCTAATGAAAAACTGTTTTTT
>TRBD1|TRBJ2-7|TRBV10-2|-
CASSDRTGGYEQYF
TGCGCCAGCAGTGACCGTACAGGGGGCTACGAGCAGTACTTC
>TRBD2|TRBJ2-5|TRBV5-1|-
CASRVETSGMETQYF
TGCGCCAGTCGCGTCGAGACTAGCGGAATGGAGACCCAGTACTTC
>-|TRBJ1-3|TRBV7-2|-
CASSLTSSGNTIYF
TGTGCCAGCAGCTTAACGAGCTCTGGAAACACCATATATTTT
>TRBD1|TRBJ1-2|TRBV4-2|-
CASSQDRGSSYGYTF
TGTGCCAGCAGCCAAGACAGGGGGTCAAGCTATGGCTACACCTTC
>-|TRBJ2-1|TRBV19|-
CASSRGVGGSYNEQFF
TGTGCCAGTAGTAGAGGGGTAGGGGGAAGCTACAATGAGCAGTTCTTC
>-|TRBJ2-5|TRBV7-2|-
CASSLLGAQETQYF
TGTGCCAGCAGCTTATTGGGGGCTCAAGAGACCCAGTACTTC
>TRBD2|TRBJ2-1|TRBV4-2|many
CASSQVTSGGSSYNEQFF
TGTGCCAGCAGCCAAGTAACTAGCGGGGGGAGCTCCTACAATGAGCAGTTCTTC
>TRBD1|TRBJ1-4|TRBV5-1|-
CASSRTGVTNEKLFF
TGCGCCAGCAGCCGGACAGGGGTTACTAATGAAAAACTGTTTTTT
>TRBD1|TRBJ2-1|TRBV6-5|-
CASSYDRGLGNEQFF
TGTGCCAGCAGTTACGACAGGGGGCTAGGCAATGAGCAGTTCTTC
>-|TRBJ2-1|TRBV11-1|-
CASSLLGASYNEQFF
TGTGCCAGCAGCTTACTGGGGGCCTCCTACAATGAGCAGTTCTTC
>-|TRBJ1-1|TRBV7-9|-
CASSSLETTNTEAFF
TGTGCCAGCAGCTCCTTGGAGACGACTAACACTGAAGCTTTCTTT
>-|TRBJ1-4|TRBV27|few
CASSLRGLGEKLFF
TGTGCCAGCAGTTTACGGGGTCTGGGTGAAAAACTGTTTTTT
>TRBD2|TRBJ2-7|TRBV11-2|-
CASSSLGLAGGQYF
TGTGCCAGCAGCTCCCTTGGACTAGCGGGAGGGCAGTACTTC
>TRBD1|TRBJ1-4|TRBV4-2|-
CASSLTGGAPANEKLFF
TGTGCCAGCAGCCTTACAGGGGGCGCCCCCGCTAATGAAAAACTGTTTTTT
>-|TRBJ2-5|TRBV5-1|-
CASSLIRASQETQYF
TGCGCCAGCAGCTTGATCAGGGCTTCCCAAGAGACCCAGTACTTC
>TRBD2|TRBJ2-1|TRBV27|-
CASSLLGAGPYNEQFF
TGTGCCAGCAGTCTCCTCGGAGCGGGACCTTACAATGAGCAGTTCTTC
>TRBD2|TRBJ2-7|TRBV18|-
CASSRTSGTYEQYF
TGTGCCAGCTCAAGGACTAGCGGGACGTACGAGCAGTACTTC
>-|TRBJ2-2|TRBV7-9|-
CASSSRDKSYTGELFF
TGTGCCAGCAGCTCACGGGACAAGTCGTACACCGGGGAGCTGTTTTTT
>TRBD2|TRBJ2-7|TRBV3-1/TRBV3-2|few
CASSRLASEQYF
TGTGCCAGCAGTCGACTAGCTAGCGAGCAGTACTTC
>-|TRBJ1-6|TRBV27|-
CASSSRGTAPLHF
TGTGCCAGCAGTTCCCGGGGGACGGCACCCCTCCACTTT
>-|TRBJ2-7|TRBV5-1|-
CASSFESEQYF
TGCGCCAGCAGCTTCGAGAGCGAGCAGTACTTC
>-|TRBJ2-1|TRBV30|-
CAWSGGTPYNEQFF
TGTGCCTGGAGTGGAGGGACTCCCTATAATGAGCAGTTCTTC
>-|TRBJ2-7|TRBV30|-
CAWSVSRVNEQYF
TGTGCCTGGAGTGTATCCAGGGTGAACGAGCAGTACTTC
>TRBD1|TRBJ1-5|TRBV7-2|-
CASSLGKDRAQPQHF
TGTGCCAGCAGCTTAGGAAAAGACAGGGCTCAGCCCCAGCATTTT
>TRBD2|TRBJ2-1|TRBV5-4|-
CASSFQGRLAGSFF
TGTGCCAGCAGCTTTCAGGGTCGGCTAGCGGGAAGTTTCTTC
>-|TRBJ1-1|TRBV18|-
CASSPTGDTEAFF
TGTGCCAGCTCACCGACAGGAGACACTGAAGCTTTCTTT
>TRBD1|TRBJ1-6|TRBV4-2|-
CASSQGPGQGPESSYNSPLHF
TGTGCCAGCAGCCAAGGCCCAGGACAGGGGCCTGAAAGCTCCTATAATTCACCCCTCCACTTT
>-|TRBJ2-1|TRBV29-1|once
CSVDGLPYPSSYNEQFF
TGCAGCGTTGACGGACTCCCTTACCCGAGCTCCTACAATGAGCAGTTCTTC
>-|TRBJ2-2|TRBV7-2|-
CASSLEQVGTGELFF
TGTGCCAGCAGCTTAGAGCAGGTCGGCACCGGGGAGCTGTTTTTT
>TRBD1|TRBJ2-6|TRBV11-3|-
CASSSYRGPGANVLTF
TGTGCCAGCAGCTCTTACAGGGGACCTGGGGCCAACGTCCTGACTTTC